Sequencing of this T cell receptor (beta chain) was carried out in a study of T cell responses to AZD1222 COVID-19 vaccine. Study-wide background: Both about-4-week and about-12-week second-dose recipients were combined. Study-wide findings and caveats: Two AZD1222 administrations were followed by greater Spike-specific TCR breadth and depth. Sampled repertoires all dated from after the peak T cell response. Clonal diversity was possibly underestimated; the donors were predominantly white British and more often female.

A note on this clone: Its antigen remains unidentified.

Assay used: immunoSEQ multiplex PCR; TCRdb lists only in-frame clones, some missing. The data show about 150,000 clones, 92% seen once. The CDR3 totals 13 residues. CDR1 is MNHEY and CDR2 is SVGAGI in the germline V gene. Trimming took off 10 bases at V and 2 bases at J, with 12 bases between the two ends. The source material was peripheral blood, sampled on day 0 of AZD1222 vaccination. The source of this sequence is an adult in good health. The rearrangement uses TRBV6-5 and TRBJ1-3; D is unresolved. The CDR3 DNA reads as TGTGCCACCTCGCCCGCACCTGGAAACACCATATATTTT. Translating gives CATSPAPGNTIYF.